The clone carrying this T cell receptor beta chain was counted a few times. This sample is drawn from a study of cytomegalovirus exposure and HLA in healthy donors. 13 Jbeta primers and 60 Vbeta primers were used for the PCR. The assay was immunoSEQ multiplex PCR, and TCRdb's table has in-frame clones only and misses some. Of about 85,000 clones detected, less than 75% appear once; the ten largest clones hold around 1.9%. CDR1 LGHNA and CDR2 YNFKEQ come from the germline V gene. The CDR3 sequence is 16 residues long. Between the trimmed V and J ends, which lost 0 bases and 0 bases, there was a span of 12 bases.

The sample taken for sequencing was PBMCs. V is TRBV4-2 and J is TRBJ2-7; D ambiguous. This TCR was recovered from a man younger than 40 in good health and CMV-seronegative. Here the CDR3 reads CASSQESALFSYEQYF. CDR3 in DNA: TGTGCCAGCAGCCAAGAATCAGCGCTATTCTCCTACGAGCAGTACTTC.